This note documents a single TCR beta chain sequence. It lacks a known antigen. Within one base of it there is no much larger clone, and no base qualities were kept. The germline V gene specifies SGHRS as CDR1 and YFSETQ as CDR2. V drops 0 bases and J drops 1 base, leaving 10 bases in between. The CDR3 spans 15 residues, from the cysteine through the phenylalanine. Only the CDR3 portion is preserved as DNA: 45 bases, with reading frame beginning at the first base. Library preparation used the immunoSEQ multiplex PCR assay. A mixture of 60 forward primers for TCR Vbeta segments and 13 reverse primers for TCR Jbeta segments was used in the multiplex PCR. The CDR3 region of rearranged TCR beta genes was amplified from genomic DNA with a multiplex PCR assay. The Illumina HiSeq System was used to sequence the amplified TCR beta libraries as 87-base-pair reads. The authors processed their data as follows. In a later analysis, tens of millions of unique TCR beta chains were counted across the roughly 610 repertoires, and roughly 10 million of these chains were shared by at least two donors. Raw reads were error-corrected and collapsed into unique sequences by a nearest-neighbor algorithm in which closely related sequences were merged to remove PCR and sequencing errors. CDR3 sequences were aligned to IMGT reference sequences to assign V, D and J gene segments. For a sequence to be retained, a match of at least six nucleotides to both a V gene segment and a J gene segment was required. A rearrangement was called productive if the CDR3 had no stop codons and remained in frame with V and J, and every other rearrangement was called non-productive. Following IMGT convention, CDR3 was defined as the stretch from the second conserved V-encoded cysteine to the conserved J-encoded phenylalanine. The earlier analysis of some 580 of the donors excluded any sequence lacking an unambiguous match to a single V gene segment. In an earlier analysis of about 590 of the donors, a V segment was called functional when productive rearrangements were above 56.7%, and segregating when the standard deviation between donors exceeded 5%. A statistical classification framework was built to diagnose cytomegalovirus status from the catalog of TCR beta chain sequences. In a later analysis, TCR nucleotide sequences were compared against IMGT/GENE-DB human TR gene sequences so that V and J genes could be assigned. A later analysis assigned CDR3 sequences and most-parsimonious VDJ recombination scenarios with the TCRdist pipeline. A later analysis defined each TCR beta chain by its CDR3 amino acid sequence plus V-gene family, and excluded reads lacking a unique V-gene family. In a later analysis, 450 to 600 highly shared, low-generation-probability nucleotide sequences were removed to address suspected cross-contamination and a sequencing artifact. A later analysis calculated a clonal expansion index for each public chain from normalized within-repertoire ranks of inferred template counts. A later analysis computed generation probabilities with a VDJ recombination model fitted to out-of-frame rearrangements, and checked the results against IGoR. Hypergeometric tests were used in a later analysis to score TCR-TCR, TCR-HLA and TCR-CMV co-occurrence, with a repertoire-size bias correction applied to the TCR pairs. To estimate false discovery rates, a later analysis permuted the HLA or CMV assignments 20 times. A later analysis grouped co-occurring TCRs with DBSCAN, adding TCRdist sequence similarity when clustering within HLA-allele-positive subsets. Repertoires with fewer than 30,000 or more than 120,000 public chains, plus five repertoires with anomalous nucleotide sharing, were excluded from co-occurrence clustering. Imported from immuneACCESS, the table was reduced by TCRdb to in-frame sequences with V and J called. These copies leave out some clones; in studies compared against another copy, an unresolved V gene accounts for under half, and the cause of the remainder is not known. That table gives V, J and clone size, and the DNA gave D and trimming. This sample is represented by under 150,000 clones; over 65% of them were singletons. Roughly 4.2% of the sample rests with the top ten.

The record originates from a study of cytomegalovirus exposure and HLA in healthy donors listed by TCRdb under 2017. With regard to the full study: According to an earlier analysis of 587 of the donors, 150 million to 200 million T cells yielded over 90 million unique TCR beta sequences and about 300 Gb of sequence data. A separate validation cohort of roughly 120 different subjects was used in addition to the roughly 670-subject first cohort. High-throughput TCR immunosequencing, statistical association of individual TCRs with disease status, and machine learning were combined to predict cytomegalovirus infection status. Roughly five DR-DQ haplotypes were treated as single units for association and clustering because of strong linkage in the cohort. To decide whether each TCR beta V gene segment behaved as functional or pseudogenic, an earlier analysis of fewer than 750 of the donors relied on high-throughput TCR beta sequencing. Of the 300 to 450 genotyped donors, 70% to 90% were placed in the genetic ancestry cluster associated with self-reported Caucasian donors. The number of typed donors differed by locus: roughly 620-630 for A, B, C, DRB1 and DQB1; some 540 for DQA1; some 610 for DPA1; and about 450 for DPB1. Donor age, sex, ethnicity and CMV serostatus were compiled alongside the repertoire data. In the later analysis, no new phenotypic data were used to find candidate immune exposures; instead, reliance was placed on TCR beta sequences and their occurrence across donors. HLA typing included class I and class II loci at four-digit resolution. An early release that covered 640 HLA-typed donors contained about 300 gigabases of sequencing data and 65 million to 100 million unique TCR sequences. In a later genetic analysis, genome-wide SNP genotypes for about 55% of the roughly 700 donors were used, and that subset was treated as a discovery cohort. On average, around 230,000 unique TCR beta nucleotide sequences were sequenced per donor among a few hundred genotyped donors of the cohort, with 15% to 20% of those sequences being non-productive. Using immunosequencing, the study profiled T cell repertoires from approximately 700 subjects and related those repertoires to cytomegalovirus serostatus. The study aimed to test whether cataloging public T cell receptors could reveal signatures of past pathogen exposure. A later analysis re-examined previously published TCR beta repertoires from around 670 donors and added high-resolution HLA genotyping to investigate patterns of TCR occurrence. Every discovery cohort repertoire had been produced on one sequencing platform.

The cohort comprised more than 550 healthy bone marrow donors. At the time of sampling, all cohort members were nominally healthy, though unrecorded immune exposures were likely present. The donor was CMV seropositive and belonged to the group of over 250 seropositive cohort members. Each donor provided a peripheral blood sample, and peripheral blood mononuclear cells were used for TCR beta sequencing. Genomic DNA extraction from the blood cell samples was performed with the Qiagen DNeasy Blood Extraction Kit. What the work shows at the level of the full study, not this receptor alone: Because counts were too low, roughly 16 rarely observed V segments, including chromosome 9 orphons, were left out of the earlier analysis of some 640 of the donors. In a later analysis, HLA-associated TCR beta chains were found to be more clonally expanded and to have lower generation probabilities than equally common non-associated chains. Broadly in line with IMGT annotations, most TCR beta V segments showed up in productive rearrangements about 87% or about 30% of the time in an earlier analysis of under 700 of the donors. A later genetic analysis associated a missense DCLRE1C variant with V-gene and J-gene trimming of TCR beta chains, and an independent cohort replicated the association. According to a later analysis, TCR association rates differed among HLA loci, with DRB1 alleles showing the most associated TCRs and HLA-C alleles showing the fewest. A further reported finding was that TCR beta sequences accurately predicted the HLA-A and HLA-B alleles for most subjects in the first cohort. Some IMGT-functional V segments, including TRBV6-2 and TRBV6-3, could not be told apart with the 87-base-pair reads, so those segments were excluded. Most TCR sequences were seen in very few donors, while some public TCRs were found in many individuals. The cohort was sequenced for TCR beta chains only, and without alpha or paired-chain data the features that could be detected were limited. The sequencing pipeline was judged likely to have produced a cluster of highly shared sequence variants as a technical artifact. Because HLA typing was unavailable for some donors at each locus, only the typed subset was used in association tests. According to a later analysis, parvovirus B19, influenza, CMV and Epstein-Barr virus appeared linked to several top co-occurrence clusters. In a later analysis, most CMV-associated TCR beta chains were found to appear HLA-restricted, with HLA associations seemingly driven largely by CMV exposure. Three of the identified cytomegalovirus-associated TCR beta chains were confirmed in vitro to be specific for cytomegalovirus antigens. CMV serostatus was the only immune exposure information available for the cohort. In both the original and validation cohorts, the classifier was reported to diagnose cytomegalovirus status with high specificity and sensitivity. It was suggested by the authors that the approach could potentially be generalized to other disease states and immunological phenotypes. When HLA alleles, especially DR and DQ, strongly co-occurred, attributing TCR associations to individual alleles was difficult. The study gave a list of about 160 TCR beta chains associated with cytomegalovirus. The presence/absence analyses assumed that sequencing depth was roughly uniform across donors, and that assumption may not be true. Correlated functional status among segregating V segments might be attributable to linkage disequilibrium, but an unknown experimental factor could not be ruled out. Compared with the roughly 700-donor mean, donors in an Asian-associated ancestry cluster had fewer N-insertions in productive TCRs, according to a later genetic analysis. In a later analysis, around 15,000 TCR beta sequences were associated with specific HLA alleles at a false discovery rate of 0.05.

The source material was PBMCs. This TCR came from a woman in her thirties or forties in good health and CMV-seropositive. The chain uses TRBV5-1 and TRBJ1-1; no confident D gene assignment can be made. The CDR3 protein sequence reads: CASSLGRLGNTEAFF. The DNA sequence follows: TGCGCCAGCAGCTTGGGGAGGTTGGGGAACACTGAAGCTTTCTTT. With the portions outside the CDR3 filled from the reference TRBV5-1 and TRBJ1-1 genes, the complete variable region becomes KAGVTQTPRYLIKTRGQQVTLSCSPISGHRSVSWYQQTPGQGLQFLFEYFSETQRNKGNFPGRFSGRQFSNSRSEMNVSTLELGDSALYLCASSLGRLGNTEAFFGQGTRLTVV.